What follows describes a single T cell receptor (beta chain). Time point meaning: after neoadjuvant nivolumab, at surgical resection. No culture or expansion preceded analysis of these blood cells. TCRdb's table, derived via immunoSEQ multiplex PCR, lists solely in-frame clones and lacks some. The table lists 55,000 to 75,000 clones, roughly 90% of them singletons. The sample comes from a study of neoadjuvant anti-PD-1 for oral cavity cancer. As for the study in general: Non-progressing patients received a fourth nivolumab dose near day 43, then surgery on days 50-56.

The CDR3 covers 15 residues. Germline V gene data show CDR1 as MNHEY and CDR2 as SVGAGI. V gave up 0 bases and J gave up 5 bases, with 13 bases separating them. The gene calls are TRBV6-5 and TRBJ2-5; D assignment may be TRBD1 or TRBD2 (5 bases each). The origin of this receptor is a person aged 40 to 85 with oral cavity squamous cell carcinoma. The source material was PBMCs, sampled after nivolumab (anti-PD-1) treatment. The CDR3 sequence is CASSYSILGVETQYF. In DNA form, the CDR3 reads TGTGCCAGCAGTTACTCGATTCTGGGGGTCGAGACCCAGTACTTC.